This T cell receptor (beta chain) was recorded in a study of blood T cell dynamics during melanoma immunotherapy. Study-wide findings and caveats: Clones driving repertoire changes may be melanoma-specific or general immune activation.

Sample time point: week 3, after first cycle of checkpoint inhibitor. V lost 1 base to trimming and J lost 17 bases, with 17 bases between them. The CDR3 covers 13 residues. Per the germline V gene, CDR1 is MNHNS and CDR2 is SASEGT. Note on this clone: Antigen unknown.

Libraries were prepared by immunoSEQ multiplex PCR; TCRdb keeps only in-frame clonotypes and omits some of them. This sample has about 12,000 clones, with roughly 90% found just once. The sample consisted of blood, taken from a patient treated with checkpoint blockade. The chain couples TRBV6-1 to TRBJ1-4, with D possibly matching TRBD1 (6 bases). This TCR was sampled from a human donor with melanoma. The DNA for the CDR3 is TGTGCCAGCAGTGAAGTCGCCAGGGGACAAGCATTTTTT. Translation: CASSEVARGQAFF.